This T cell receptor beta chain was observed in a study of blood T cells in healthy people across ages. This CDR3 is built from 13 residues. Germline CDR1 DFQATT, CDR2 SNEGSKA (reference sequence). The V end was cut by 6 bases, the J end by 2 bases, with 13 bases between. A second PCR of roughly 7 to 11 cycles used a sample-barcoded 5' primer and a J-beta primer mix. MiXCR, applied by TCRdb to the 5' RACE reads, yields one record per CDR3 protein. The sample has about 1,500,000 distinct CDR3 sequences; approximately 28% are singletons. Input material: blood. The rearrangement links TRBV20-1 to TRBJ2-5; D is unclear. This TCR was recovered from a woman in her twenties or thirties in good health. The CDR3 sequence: CSASVIWQETQYF. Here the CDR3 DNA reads TGCAGTGCCTCCGTAATCTGGCAAGAGACCCAGTACTTC.